This T cell receptor (beta chain) was profiled in a study of blood T cell repertoires in COVID-19. Across the study: Donors in the United States, Italy and Spain gave samples during acute or convalescent COVID-19. PBMCs, B-cell-depleted T cells, or T cells provided the cDNA or gDNA that made up the material.

Original processing methods: Amplification with reference gene primers provided the estimates of nucleated cell counts. The table came from immunoSEQ multiplex PCR; TCRdb's copy has only in-frame clones and leaves some out. V and J calls and clone size come straight from that table; D and trimming were deduced from the DNA. The sample has under 95,000 clones; 80% to 90% are singletons. The CDR3 covers 16 residues. Germline loops: CDR1 LNHDA, CDR2 SQIVND (reference sequence). Trimming cost V 3 bases and J 2 bases; bases outside gene matches: 6. The TCR comes from an elderly man in a cohort sampled during active COVID-19. The sequenced sample was peripheral blood. The chain recombines TRBV19 with TRBJ2-1; 8 bases agree with TRBD2. The CDR3 DNA follows: TGTGCCAGTAGTATGGGATCGGGGGGGGCCTACAATGAGCAGTTCTTC. Translation gives CASSMGSGGAYNEQFF. The full variable domain, rest sourced from reference TRBV19 and TRBJ2-1, is DGGITQSPKYLFRKEGQNVTLSCEQNLNHDAMYWYRQDPGQGLRLIYYSQIVNDFQKGDIAEGYSVSREKKESFPLTVTSAQKNPTAFYLCASSMGSGGAYNEQFFGPGTRLTVL.